This T cell receptor (gamma chain) was captured by sequencing in a study of intestinal T cells in coeliac disease. Study-wide background: TRG cohort coeliac patients averaged 16.0 years; controls averaged about 50. Study conclusions and caveats: TRG-based classification had a reported leave-one-out accuracy of more than 70%. Splitting by age did not yield significant classification despite group age differences.

The CDR3 spans 15 residues. V gave up 8 bases and J gave up 0 bases; unmatched junction bases: 7. Concerning this clone itself: Its target is unknown.

For each case, the template was genomic DNA from ten approximately 5-µm formalin-fixed paraffin-embedded scrolls. Surplus diagnostic duodenal biopsies, formalin-fixed and paraffin-embedded, were fully anonymised and used. TRG repertoires were amplified with LymphoTrack primers from around 0.2 ug of biopsy DNA. TCRdb reapplied CATT to the multiplex PCR reads. The top ten clones hold approximately 25% of a sample with about 900 gamma-chain clones, 46% of them seen once. Sequencing was performed on a duodenal biopsy. This clonotype was sampled from a human donor with celiac disease. The V call is TRGV10, the J call TRGJP1. TRGV10 is an open reading frame, and its role is uncertain. The CDR3 region has the DNA TGTGCTGCGTGGGGAATCCATACCACTGGTTGGTTCAAGATATTT. Translating gives CAAWGIHTTGWFKIF.